This T cell receptor beta chain was identified during a study of blood T cell repertoires in COVID-19. Study-wide background: T cells, B-cell-depleted T cells, or PBMCs provided the cDNA or gDNA that served as material.

Per the original methods: Amplification with reference gene primers provided the estimates of nucleated cell counts. Produced via immunoSEQ multiplex PCR; TCRdb's table is partial and in-frame only. The D gene and trimming were derived from the DNA, and the V and J assignments and clone size from that table. The table includes 50,000 to 60,000 clones, roughly 85% detected once. The CDR3 length is 16 residues. Germline CDR1 SGDLS, CDR2 YYNGEE. The V segment lost 0 bases and the J segment 1 base; nucleotides outside the gene matches: 4. The chain links TRBV9 to TRBJ2-5; 9 bases line up with TRBD1. The receptor's source is a human donor in a cohort sampled during active COVID-19. Sequenced sample: peripheral blood. The CDR3: CASSVAGTGFQETQYF. CDR3 DNA sequence: TGTGCCAGCAGCGTAGCTGGGACAGGGTTCCAAGAGACCCAGTACTTC.